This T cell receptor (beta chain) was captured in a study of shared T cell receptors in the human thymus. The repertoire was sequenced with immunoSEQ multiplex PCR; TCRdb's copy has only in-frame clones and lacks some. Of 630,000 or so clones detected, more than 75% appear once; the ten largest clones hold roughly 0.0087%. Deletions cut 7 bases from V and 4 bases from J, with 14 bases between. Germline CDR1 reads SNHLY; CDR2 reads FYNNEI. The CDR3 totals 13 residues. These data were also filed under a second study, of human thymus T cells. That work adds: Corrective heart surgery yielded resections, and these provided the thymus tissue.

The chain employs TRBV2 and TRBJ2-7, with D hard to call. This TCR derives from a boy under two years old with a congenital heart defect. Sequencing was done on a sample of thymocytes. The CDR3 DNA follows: TGTGCCAGCATTGGGCTTAACCGTTACGAGCAGTACTTC. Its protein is CASIGLNRYEQYF.